This record covers a single T cell receptor beta chain. The data originate from a study of identical twins. The germline CDR1 and CDR2 sequences are SQVTM and ANQGSEA. The V end was cut by 6 bases, the J end by 4 bases, with 18 bases between. The CDR3 has 14 amino acids. From the 5' RACE reads, TCRdb called clonotypes with MiXCR, one entry per CDR3 protein. The sample has around 490,000 distinct CDR3 sequences; 20% to 25% are singletons. These data were likewise used in another study, on yellow fever vaccine responses in identical twins.

The sequenced material came from CD4+ T cells sorted from blood. The V gene is TRBV29-1, the J gene TRBJ1-2, with D possibly TRBD1 on 5 matching bases. The TCR comes from a woman in her late teens or twenties in good health. The DNA for the CDR3 is TGCAGCGTCGCCCCCCGGGGCAGAGTCTATGGCTACACCTTC. The encoded protein is CSVAPRGRVYGYTF.